This passage covers 20 T cell receptor beta chains from one sample sequenced in a study of T cells after yellow fever vaccination. MiXCR was run by TCRdb on the 5' RACE reads, yielding one entry per CDR3 protein. The sample has 350,000 to 550,000 distinct CDR3 sequences, over 15% seen once. The specimen was PBMCs, collected before the yellow fever booster vaccination. Receptor source: a man aged 18 to 29 who received the YFV17D yellow fever vaccine.

V and J are TRBV21-1 and TRBJ1-1; TRBD1 is taken as the D call from the table, unchecked against the DNA. TRBV21-1 is designated a pseudogene. This CDR3 is built from 21 residues. Here the CDR3 DNA reads TGTGCCAGCAGCAATTATTGTAGTGAGGTTGCTCGGGAACAAATGGACACTGAAGCTTTCTTT. Amino acids: CASSNYCSEVAREQMDTEAFF.

This chain joins TRBV5-1 and TRBJ2-7, with TRBD2 matching 7 bases. The V gene's germline CDR1 is SGHRS and CDR2 YFSETQ. The CDR3 contains 15 residues. The V gene end was trimmed by 4 bases and the J gene end by 4 bases; junction bases not matched to a gene: 11. CDR3 DNA: TGCGCCAGCAGCCTGCGGGGGATCGGGGTTTACGAGCAGTACTTC. Its translation is CASSLRGIGVYEQYF.

Only a few counts were recorded for this clonotype. This rearrangement joins TRBV4-3 to TRBJ2-1; 9 bases fit TRBD2. The junction had 3 bases not matched to a gene; V was cut back by 0 bases and J by 0 bases. The CDR3 loop spans 17 amino acids. Germline V lookup: CDR1 LGHNA, CDR2 YSLEER. CDR3 loop: CASSQDSGGSSYNEQFF. Here the CDR3 DNA reads TGCGCCAGCAGCCAAGACAGCGGGGGGAGCTCCTACAATGAGCAGTTCTTC.

Ten or more counts support this clonotype. This chain connects TRBV7-8 to TRBJ2-5; maybe TRBD1 (6 bases). Per the germline V gene, CDR1 is SGHVS and CDR2 is FQNEAQ. V was shortened by 7 bases and J by 4 bases, with 13 bases between the two germline ends. The CDR3 spans 13 residues. The CDR3 coding sequence is TGTGCCAGCACCAAACCCAGGGGAGAGACCCAGTACTTC. Translation: CASTKPRGETQYF. Using reference TRBV7-8 and TRBJ2-5 for the parts outside the CDR3, the full variable domain is GAGVSQSPRYKVAKRGQDVALRCDPISGHVSLFWYQQALGQGPEFLTYFQNEAQLDKSGLPSDRFFAERPEGSVSTLKIQRTQQEDSAVYLCASTKPRGETQYFGPGTRLLVL.

The chain carries TRBV5-8 and TRBJ2-5, with 12 bases matching TRBD2. V dropped 1 base and J dropped 3; count of bases not matched to a gene: 4. Germline assignment: CDR1 SGHTS and CDR2 YDEGEE. CDR3 size: 16 residues. This CDR3 reads CASSLKSSGGEETQYF. CDR3 nucleotides: TGTGCCAGCAGCTTGAAGTCTAGCGGGGGGGAAGAGACCCAGTACTTC.

The chain is built from TRBV7-9 and TRBJ2-1, with 8 bases aligning to TRBD2. The CDR3 sequence is 12 residues long. V was clipped by 7 bases and J by 10 bases; unmatched bases: 6. Germline CDR1 reads SEHNR; CDR2 reads FQNEAQ (reference sequence). The CDR3 nucleotides read TGTGCCAGCATCGGAGCGGGGGACGAGCAGTTCTTC. Protein sequence: CASIGAGDEQFF. Combining the CDR3 with reference TRBV7-9 and TRBJ2-1 gives the whole variable domain DTGVSQNPRHKITKRGQNVTFRCDPISEHNRLYWYRQTLGQGPEFLTYFQNEAQLEKSRLLSDRFSAERPKGSFSTLEIQRTEQGDSAMYLCASIGAGDEQFFGPGTRLTVL.

The gene calls are TRBV7-9 and TRBJ2-2, with no clear D. This CDR3 is built from 12 residues. The germline V gene encodes CDR1 SEHNR and CDR2 FQNEAQ (reference sequence). V lost 3 bases and J lost 6, with 5 bases in between. The CDR3 region has the DNA TGTGCCAGCAGCTTCCGCTCCGGGGAGCTGTTTTTT. Encoded protein: CASSFRSGELFF.

This clonotype appeared a few times. This chain links TRBV7-2 with TRBJ2-3; the D is unclear. The CDR3 length is 14 residues. With 6 bases removed from V and 3 bases from J, the gap between germline ends came to 13 bases. Looked up from germline, CDR1 is SGHTA and CDR2 is FQGNSA. CDR3 in amino acids: CASSATLWTDTQYF. The CDR3 DNA sequence: TGTGCCAGCAGTGCCACCCTCTGGACAGATACGCAGTATTTT.

The V and J genes are TRBV5-1 and TRBJ2-5, with unresolved D. The V and J ends lost 2 bases and 4 bases respectively, with 9 bases between them. Germline CDR1 SGHRS, CDR2 YFSETQ. The CDR3 is 13 amino acids. DNA of the CDR3: TGCGCCAGCAGCTTCGGATGGGGAGAGACCCAGTACTTC. Translating gives CASSFGWGETQYF.

The chain carries TRBV18 and TRBJ1-1; D ambiguous. CDR3 size: 15 residues. Germline CDR1 KGHSH, CDR2 LQKENI. V lost 3 bases and J 2 bases, leaving 13 bases between the germline ends. DNA for the CDR3: TGTGCCAGCTCACCTTCTTTGAGGGAAAACACTGAAGCTTTCTTT. Translated, it gives CASSPSLRENTEAFF. Based on the CDR3 plus reference TRBV18 and TRBJ1-1, the full variable domain is NAGVMQNPRHLVRRRGQEARLRCSPMKGHSHVYWYRQLPEEGLKFMVYLQKENIIDESGMPKERFSAEFPKEGPSILRIQQVVRGDSAAYFCASSPSLRENTEAFFGQGTRLTVV.

The chain couples TRBV11-1 to TRBJ2-2, with TRBD2 identical over 11 bases. Per germline, CDR1 SGHAT and CDR2 FQDESV (reference sequence). This CDR3 has 16 residues. The ends lost 5 bases at V and 3 bases at J; junction bases unmatched: 5. This CDR3 is CASSPGTSGYTGELFF. CDR3 in DNA: TGTGCCAGCAGCCCCGGGACTAGCGGATACACCGGGGAGCTGTTTTTT.

The V gene is TRBV30, the J gene TRBJ1-1; D remains ambiguous. This CDR3 is built from 13 residues. Trimming pared 2 bases from V and 1 base from J, leaving 8 bases between. Germline V CDR1 and CDR2: GTSNPN, SVGIG (reference sequence). The CDR3 DNA follows: TGTGCCTGGAGTAGGGCGGAGAACACTGAAGCTTTCTTT. Its protein product is CAWSRAENTEAFF.

The chain links TRBV27 to TRBJ2-2; TRBD2 is a possible D gene (5 bases). The CDR3 totals 15 residues. Trimming stripped 5 bases from V and 5 bases from J, with 15 bases between. Germline lookup yields CDR1 MNHEY and CDR2 SMNVEV (reference sequence). The CDR3 is CASSPYRSGTGELFF. The CDR3 DNA follows: TGTGCCAGCAGTCCCTATCGGTCGGGGACCGGGGAGCTGTTTTTT.

This clonotype was recorded at least ten times. This chain uses TRBV20-1 with TRBJ2-1; 10 bases fit TRBD2. The CDR3 extends over 14 amino acids. The V gene's germline CDR1 is DFQATT and CDR2 SNEGSKA (reference sequence). The ends lost 0 bases at V and 7 bases at J; junction bases unmatched: 3. DNA for the CDR3: TGCAGTGCTAGAGATAGCGGGGGGTATAATGAGCAGTTCTTC. Residues: CSARDSGGYNEQFF.

In its sample, this clonotype was seen once. The rearrangement joins TRBV4-1 to TRBJ1-1; 12 bases fit TRBD1. This CDR3 is built from 15 residues. V was pared by 4 bases and J by 2 bases, with 2 bases of the junction left unmatched. The germline CDR1 and CDR2 sequences are MGHRA and YSYEKL. The CDR3 DNA is TGCGCCAGCAGCCCGGGACAGGGGGCCAACACTGAAGCTTTCTTT. Residues: CASSPGQGANTEAFF.

This clonotype was observed a handful of times. The chain is built from TRBV4-1 and TRBJ1-2; D unclear. V gave up 0 bases and J gave up 8 bases, with 7 bases separating them. CDR1 and CDR2 from the germline V gene are MGHRA and YSYEKL. The CDR3 runs 12 residues. DNA of the CDR3: TGCGCCAGCAGCCAAGATGAAATAGGCTACACCTTC. As protein: CASSQDEIGYTF.

This clonotype was counted only a few times. V and J are TRBV2 and TRBJ2-7; D possibly corresponds to TRBD1 (6 bases). This CDR3 is 11 amino acids long. Per germline, CDR1 SNHLY and CDR2 FYNNEI. Between the trimmed V and J ends, which lost 7 bases and 4 bases, there was a span of 8 bases. CDR3 sequence: CASTQGYEQYF. As DNA, the CDR3 is TGTGCCAGCACGCAGGGGTACGAGCAGTACTTC.

The rearrangement uses TRBV7-3 and TRBJ2-2; 12 bases align to TRBD1. The CDR3 is 15 amino acids. V lost 6 bases to trimming and J lost 7 bases; unmatched junction nucleotides: 6. Germline V lookup: CDR1 SGHTA, CDR2 FQGTGA. The CDR3 sequence is CASRSGQGASGELFF. The CDR3 DNA follows: TGTGCCAGCAGGTCGGGACAGGGGGCGAGCGGGGAGCTGTTTTTT.

This clonotype was picked up a small number of times. This chain links TRBV20-1 with TRBJ2-1, with D maybe TRBD2 (7 bases). This CDR3 comprises 13 residues. V lost 1 base and J lost 10, with 14 bases in between. Germline loops: CDR1 DFQATT, CDR2 SNEGSKA (reference sequence). Here the CDR3 reads CSARGRGGFEQFF. The CDR3 DNA reads TGCAGTGCTAGAGGGAGGGGGGGGTTCGAGCAGTTCTTC.

The chain uses TRBV20-1 and TRBJ2-7, with D perhaps being TRBD1 or TRBD2 (5 bases each). In germline, CDR1 is DFQATT, CDR2 SNEGSKA (reference sequence). The CDR3 is 11 amino acids. Deletions cut 4 bases from V and 3 bases from J, with 7 bases between. The CDR3 region has the DNA TGCAGTGCTAATGGGGGCTACGAGCAGTACTTC. Translated, it gives CSANGGYEQYF.